One and the same sample provided the 16 T cell receptor beta chains below, sequenced in a study of Graves' ophthalmopathy and Graves' hyperthyroidism (dated by TCRdb to 2016 to 2019). TCRdb lists the instrument as Illumina HiSeq 2000. For repertoire sequencing, the TCR beta CDR3 regions were amplified from RNA transcripts. A first-round RT-PCR used HTBI primers with the Qiagen OneStep RT-PCR kit, followed by a second-round multiplex PCR, size selection and purification. The public sequencing data were trimmed at Q25 with fastp and processed into clonotypes with MiXCR by TCRdb, which kept only in-frame beta chains. Records with the same CDR3 protein are collapsed into one entry carrying the most frequent genes and DNA. The sample profile shows 230,000 or so distinct CDR3 sequences; 40% to 50% of them were found once. Around 43% of the sample is held by the ten biggest clonotypes. Specimen: peripheral blood. Receptors originate from an adult man with Graves' ophthalmopathy.

The V call is TRBV13, the J call TRBJ2-2; D is unclear. The germline V gene has CDR1 PRHDT and CDR2 FYEKMQ (reference sequence). The CDR3 loop spans 15 amino acids. The germline V and J ends were trimmed by 0 bases and 1 base, with 6 bases remaining between them. CDR3 coding DNA: TGTGCCAGCAGCTTAGGCAGCCAGAACACCGGGGAGCTGTTTTTT. This encodes CASSLGSQNTGELFF.

The rearrangement joins TRBV5-4 to TRBJ1-1; D not certain. Looked up from germline, CDR1 is SGHNT and CDR2 is YYREEE (reference sequence). There are 12 residues in the CDR3. The germline V and J ends were trimmed by 0 bases and 6 bases, with 6 bases remaining between them. The CDR3 here is CASSLAGSEAFF. The CDR3 DNA is TGTGCCAGCAGCTTGGCGGGTTCTGAAGCTTTCTTT.

This clonotype was observed a handful of times. The J gene is TRBJ1-5, the V gene TRBV4-1; a weak D match, TRBD1 (5 bases). CDR3 length: 16 residues. CDR1 is MGHRA and CDR2 is YSYEKL in the germline V gene. V was clipped by 2 bases and J by 2 bases, with 13 bases between them. CDR3: CASSQREGSGNQPQHF. The DNA of the CDR3 is TGCGCCAGCAGCCAAAGGGAGGGGTCGGGCAATCAGCCCCAGCATTTT.

The chain couples TRBV14 to TRBJ1-2, with D unclear. The CDR3 sequence is 14 residues long. Trimming shortened V by 0 bases and J by 2 bases, and 7 bases separated the two germline ends. Per the germline V gene, CDR1 is SGHDN and CDR2 is FVKESK. The CDR3 loop reads CASSQDRRNYGYTF. The CDR3 bases are TGTGCCAGCAGCCAAGATCGGAGGAACTATGGCTACACCTTC.

This clonotype came up many times. V usage is TRBV29-1 and J usage is TRBJ1-5, with D possibly matching TRBD1 (5 bases). V was trimmed by 7 bases and J by 3 bases, leaving 10 bases between them. The CDR3 is made up of 12 amino acids. CDR1 and CDR2 (germline): SQVTM, ANQGSEA. CDR3 sequence reads: CSARDANQPQHF. CDR3 in DNA: TGCAGCGCCCGGGACGCCAATCAGCCCCAGCATTTT.

The chain joins TRBV10-2 to TRBJ1-2, with no clear D. Trimming left V 3 bases short and J 3 bases short, with 8 bases between. From germline, CDR1 is WSHSY and CDR2 SAAADI. This CDR3 region has 13 residues. The CDR3 nucleotides are TGCGCCAGCAGTGATTCAGGCCACTATGGCTACACCTTC. Encoded protein: CASSDSGHYGYTF.

This chain connects TRBV5-1 to TRBJ2-6; D unclear. In germline, CDR1 is SGHRS, CDR2 YFSETQ. CDR3 size: 15 residues. V was trimmed by 0 bases and J by 2 bases, leaving 6 bases between them. CDR3 in DNA: TGCGCCAGCAGCTTGGTGTTCGCTGGGGCCAACGTCCTGACTTTC. Its translation: CASSLVFAGANVLTF.

The CDR3 loop reads CASTAGGNPYEQYF. The CDR3 DNA reads TGTGCCAGCACCGCTGGAGGGAACCCCTACGAGCAGTACTTC. J is TRBJ2-7 and V is TRBV6-5; D may be TRBD2 (6 bases). The CDR3 is 14 residues long. Germline V gene data show CDR1 as MNHEY and CDR2 as SVGAGI. Trimming shortened V by 7 bases and J by 2 bases, and 15 bases separated the two germline ends.

V usage is TRBV30 and J usage is TRBJ1-1; 7 nucleotides agree with TRBD1. Germline-derived CDR1 and CDR2 are GTSNPN and SVGIG (reference sequence). V shed 4 bases and J 2 bases; nucleotides not matched to a gene: 7. The CDR3 totals 14 residues. The CDR3 is CAWTRTGPNTEAFF. In nucleotides, the CDR3 is TGTGCCTGGACTCGGACAGGACCAAACACTGAAGCTTTCTTT.

This clonotype was recorded a few times. The V gene is TRBV2, the J gene TRBJ1-2, with 7 bases lining up with TRBD1. Per the germline V gene, CDR1 is SNHLY and CDR2 is FYNNEI. The CDR3 loop spans 15 amino acids. The J segment lost 4 bases and the V segment lost 3 bases, leaving 8 bases of the junction unmatched. CDR3: CASSDVRQGGYGYTF. The CDR3 coding sequence is TGTGCCAGCAGTGACGTGCGACAGGGAGGCTATGGCTACACCTTC.

The chain recombines TRBV12-3 or TRBV12-4 with TRBJ2-7; 11 bases fit TRBD2. The ends lost 6 bases at V and 8 bases at J; junction bases unmatched: 15. There are 16 residues in the CDR3. CDR3 DNA sequence: TGTGCCAGCAGCCATGATCCTAGCGGGAGGCCCCGCAAGCAGTACTTC. Translation: CASSHDPSGRPRKQYF.

This chain joins TRBV12-3 or TRBV12-4 and TRBJ2-7; TRBD1 matches 7 bases. With V trimmed by 6 bases and J by 6 bases, 8 bases remained unmatched. The CDR3 consists of 13 residues. The CDR3, as DNA: TGTGCCAGCAGCATGGCAGGGGGTGGCGAGCAGTACTTC. Translation gives CASSMAGGGEQYF.

This clonotype was found a few times. The rearrangement links TRBV5-1 to TRBJ1-5; D is uncertain. This CDR3 has 15 residues. Germline values: CDR1 SGHRS, CDR2 YFSETQ. V lost 0 bases to trimming and J lost 3 bases, with 10 bases between them. The CDR3: CASSLAEGANQPQHF. In nucleotides, the CDR3 is TGCGCCAGCAGCTTGGCCGAGGGAGCCAATCAGCCCCAGCATTTT. The full variable domain, its missing parts supplied by reference TRBV5-1 and TRBJ1-5, is KAGVTQTPRYLIKTRGQQVTLSCSPISGHRSVSWYQQTPGQGLQFLFEYFSETQRNKGNFPGRFSGRQFSNSRSEMNVSTLELGDSALYLCASSLAEGANQPQHFGDGTRLSIL.

The chain couples TRBV7-8 to TRBJ2-3; maybe TRBD2 (5 bases). CDR1 is SGHVS, CDR2 FQNEAQ, per germline. V was shortened by 9 bases and J by 4 bases, with 11 bases between the two germline ends. This CDR3 spans 12 amino acids. DNA for the CDR3: TGTGCCAGTGGTGGGGAGTCAGATACGCAGTATTTT. Protein sequence: CASGGESDTQYF.

The genes are TRBV5-8 and TRBJ1-2; the match to TRBD1 covers 7 bases. CDR3 size: 16 residues. Germline V lookup: CDR1 SGHTS, CDR2 YDEGEE. J was trimmed by 6 bases and V by 2 bases; bases with no gene match: 13. CDR3 in DNA: TGTGCCAGCAGCTTATTTAGAAGGGGGCGCGTCAATGGCTACACCTTC. Residues: CASSLFRRGRVNGYTF.

The chain combines TRBV2 with TRBJ1-1, with TRBD1 matching over 7 bases. The germline gives CDR1 SNHLY, CDR2 FYNNEI. This CDR3 is 14 amino acids long. V gave up 2 bases and J gave up 6 bases; unmatched junction bases: 6. The CDR3 coding sequence is TGTGCCAGCAGTGAAAACAGGGGACGCGCTGAAGCTTTCTTT. Its translation is CASSENRGRAEAFF.